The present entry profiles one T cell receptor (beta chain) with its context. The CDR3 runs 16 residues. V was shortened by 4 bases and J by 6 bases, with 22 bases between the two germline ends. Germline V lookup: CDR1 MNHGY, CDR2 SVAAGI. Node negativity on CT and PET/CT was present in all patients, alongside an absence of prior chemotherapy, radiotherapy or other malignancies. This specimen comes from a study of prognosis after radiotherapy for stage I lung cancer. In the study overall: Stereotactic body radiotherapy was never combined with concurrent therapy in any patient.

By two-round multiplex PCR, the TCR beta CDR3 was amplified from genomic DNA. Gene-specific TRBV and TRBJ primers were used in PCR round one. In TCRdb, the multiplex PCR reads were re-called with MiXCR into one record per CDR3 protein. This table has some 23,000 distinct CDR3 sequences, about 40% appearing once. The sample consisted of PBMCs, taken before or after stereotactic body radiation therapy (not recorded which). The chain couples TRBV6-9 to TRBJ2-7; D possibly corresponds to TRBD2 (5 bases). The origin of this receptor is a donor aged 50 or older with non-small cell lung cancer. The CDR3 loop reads CASSSTLTNLLGEQYF. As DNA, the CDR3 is TGTGCCAGCAGTTCTACCTTGACTAATCTGCTGGGCGAGCAGTACTTC.